This T cell receptor beta chain was profiled in a study of OX40 agonist ivuxolimab in advanced cancers. Looked up from germline, CDR1 is SGHAT and CDR2 is FQNNGV. The CDR3 extends over 16 amino acids. Trimming left V 4 bases short and J 0 bases short, with 12 bases between. Assay: immunoSEQ multiplex PCR; the TCRdb copy retains only in-frame clones and omits some. This sample yields roughly 79,000 clones, of which 85% to 95% are seen a single time; about 10% belongs to the top ten. The specimen comprised CD4+ or CD8+ T cells sorted from blood, sampled in a trial of the OX40 agonist ivuxolimab. The chain combines TRBV11-2 with TRBJ2-2; no clear D gene. The receptor was derived from an adult with an advanced solid tumor such as melanoma, head and neck, liver or kidney cancer. CDR3 DNA sequence: TGTGCCAGCAGCTCATTTCCGGACGCGAACACCGGGGAGCTGTTTTTT. Its translation: CASSSFPDANTGELFF.